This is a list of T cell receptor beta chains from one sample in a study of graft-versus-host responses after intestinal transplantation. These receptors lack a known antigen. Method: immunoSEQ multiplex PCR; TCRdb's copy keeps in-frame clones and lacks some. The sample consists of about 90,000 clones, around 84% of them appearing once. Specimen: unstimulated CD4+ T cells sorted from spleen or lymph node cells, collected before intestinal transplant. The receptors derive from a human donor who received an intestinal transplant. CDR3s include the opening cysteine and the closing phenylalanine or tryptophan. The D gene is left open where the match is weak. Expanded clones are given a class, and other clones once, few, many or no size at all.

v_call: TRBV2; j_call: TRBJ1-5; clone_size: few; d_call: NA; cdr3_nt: TGTGCCAGCAGCTCGGACACTCTTGGCAATCAGCCCCAGCATTTT; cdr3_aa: CASSSDTLGNQPQHF
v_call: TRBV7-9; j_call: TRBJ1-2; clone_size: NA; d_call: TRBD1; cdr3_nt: TGTGCCAGCAGCTTAGGGGGCCAGAGACAGGGGGCTAACTATGGCTACACCTTC; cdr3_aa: CASSLGGQRQGANYGYTF
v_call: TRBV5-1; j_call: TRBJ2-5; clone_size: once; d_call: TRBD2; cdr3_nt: TGCGCCAGCAGCTCGGGACTAGCGGCATATTCGGAGACCCAGTACTTC; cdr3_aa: CASSSGLAAYSETQYF
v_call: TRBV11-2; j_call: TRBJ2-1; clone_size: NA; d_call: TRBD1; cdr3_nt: TGTGCCAGCAGCCTCCTCTTGGGTACCTACAGGGGGCTTTACAATGAGCAGTTCTTC; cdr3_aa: CASSLLLGTYRGLYNEQFF
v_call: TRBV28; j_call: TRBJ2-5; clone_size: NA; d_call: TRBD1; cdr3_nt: TGTGCCAGCAGTGATTGGGACAGGGTGCAAGAGACCCAGTACTTC; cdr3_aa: CASSDWDRVQETQYF
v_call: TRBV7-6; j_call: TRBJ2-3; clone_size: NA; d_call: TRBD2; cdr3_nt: TGTGCCAGCAGCTTTAGGATAGCGGGAGACGGAAGGGCCACAGATACGCAGTATTTT; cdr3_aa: CASSFRIAGDGRATDTQYF
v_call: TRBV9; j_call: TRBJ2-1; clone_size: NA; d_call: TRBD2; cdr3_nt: TGTGCCAGCAGCGTAGTATCGGGGGGGGGATACAATGAGCAGTTCTTC; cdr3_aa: CASSVVSGGGYNEQFF
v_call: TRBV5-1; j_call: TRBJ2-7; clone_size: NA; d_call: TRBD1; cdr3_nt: TGCGCCAGCAGCCACGACAGGGGCTCCTACGAGCAGTACTTC; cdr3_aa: CASSHDRGSYEQYF
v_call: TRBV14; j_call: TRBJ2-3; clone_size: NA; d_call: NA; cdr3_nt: TGTGCCAGCAGCCAAGAACGGGGGAGCCCCAGCACAGATACGCAGTATTTT; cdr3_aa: CASSQERGSPSTDTQYF
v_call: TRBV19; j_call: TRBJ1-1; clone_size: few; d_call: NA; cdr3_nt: TGTGCCAGTAGTCCCTACATCGGAGACGGGACTGAAGCTTTCTTT; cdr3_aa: CASSPYIGDGTEAFF
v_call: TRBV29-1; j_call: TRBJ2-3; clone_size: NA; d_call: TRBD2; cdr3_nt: TGCAGCGTTGAAGATAATGAAAGAGTAGCGGGGCAGGTTGATACGCAGTATTTT; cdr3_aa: CSVEDNERVAGQVDTQYF
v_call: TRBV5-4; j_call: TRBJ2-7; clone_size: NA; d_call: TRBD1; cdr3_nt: TGTGCCAGCAGTGGACAGGGTTCCTACGAGCAGTACTTC; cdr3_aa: CASSGQGSYEQYF
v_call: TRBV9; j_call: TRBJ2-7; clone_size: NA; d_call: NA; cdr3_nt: TGTGCCAGCAGCGTAGCTCCAGGATCCGAGCAGTACTTC; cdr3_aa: CASSVAPGSEQYF
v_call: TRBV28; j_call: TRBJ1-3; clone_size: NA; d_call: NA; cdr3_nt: TGTGCCAGCAGTTCCCTCGCGGTAGGCACCATATATTTT; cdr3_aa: CASSSLAVGTIYF
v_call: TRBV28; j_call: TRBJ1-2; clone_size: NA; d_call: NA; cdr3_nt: TGTGCCAGCAGTCTAACCCCAAGACTTAACTATGGCTACACCTTC; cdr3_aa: CASSLTPRLNYGYTF
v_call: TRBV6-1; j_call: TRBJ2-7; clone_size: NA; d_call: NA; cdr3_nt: TGTGCCAGCAGCGAAATACCGGTTTTCTCCTACGAGCAGTACTTC; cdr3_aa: CASSEIPVFSYEQYF
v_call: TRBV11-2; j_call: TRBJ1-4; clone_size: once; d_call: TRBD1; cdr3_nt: TGTGCCAGCAGCTTAGGGCAGGGGGTTGAAAAACTGTTTTTT; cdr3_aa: CASSLGQGVEKLFF
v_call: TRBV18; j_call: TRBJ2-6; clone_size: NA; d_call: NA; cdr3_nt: TGTGCCAGCTCACCCGCCACAGGGCTCTCTGGGGCCAACGTCCTGACTTTC; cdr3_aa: CASSPATGLSGANVLTF
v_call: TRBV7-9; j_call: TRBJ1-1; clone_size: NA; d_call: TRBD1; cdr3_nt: TGTGCCAGCAGCGGGACAGGGGGGAACACTGAAGCTTTCTTT; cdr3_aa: CASSGTGGNTEAFF
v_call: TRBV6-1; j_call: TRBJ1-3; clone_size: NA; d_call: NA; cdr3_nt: TGTGCCAGCATCCGAACTGAACTCCTTGGAAACACCATATATTTT; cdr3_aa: CASIRTELLGNTIYF
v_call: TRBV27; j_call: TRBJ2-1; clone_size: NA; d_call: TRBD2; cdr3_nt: TGTGCCAGCAGTCCGAGACCCGGGACTAGCGGTATGAATGAGCAGTTCTTC; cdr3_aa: CASSPRPGTSGMNEQFF
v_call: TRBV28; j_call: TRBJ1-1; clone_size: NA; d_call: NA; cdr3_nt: TGTGCCAGCAGCCGGGGAGGGAGACTAACGGAAGAGTCGGGTTTT; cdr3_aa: CASSRGGRLTEESGF
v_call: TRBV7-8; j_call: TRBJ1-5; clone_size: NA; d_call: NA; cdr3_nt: TGTGCCAGCAGCCCCCAGAATCATCAGCCCCAGCATTTT; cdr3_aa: CASSPQNHQPQHF
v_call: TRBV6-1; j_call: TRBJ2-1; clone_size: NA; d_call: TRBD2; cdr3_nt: TGTGCCAGCAGTGAACTCCTGACTAGCGGGGGGACCCGAGGGAAGCAGTTCTTC; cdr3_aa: CASSELLTSGGTRGKQFF
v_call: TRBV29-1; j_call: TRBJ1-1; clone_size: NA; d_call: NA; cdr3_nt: TGCAGCGTTGACCCTCGGACTGAAGCTTTCTTT; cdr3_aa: CSVDPRTEAFF
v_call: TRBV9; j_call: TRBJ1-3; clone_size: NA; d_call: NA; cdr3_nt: TGTGCCAGCTCCGGGACACTAAGCGGAAACACCATATATTTT; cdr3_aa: CASSGTLSGNTIYF
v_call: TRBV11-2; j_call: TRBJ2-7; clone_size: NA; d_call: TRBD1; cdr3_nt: TGTGCCAGCAGCTTACCGACAGGGTTATACGAGCAGTACTTC; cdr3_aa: CASSLPTGLYEQYF
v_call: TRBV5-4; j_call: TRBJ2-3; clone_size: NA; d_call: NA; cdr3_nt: TGTGCCAGCAGCTTCTCCACGGGGACAGATACGCAGTATTTT; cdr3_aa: CASSFSTGTDTQYF
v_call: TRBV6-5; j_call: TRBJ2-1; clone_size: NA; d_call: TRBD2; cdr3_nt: TGTGCCAGCAGCCCAACTAGCGCCAATGAGCAGTTCTTC; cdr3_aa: CASSPTSANEQFF
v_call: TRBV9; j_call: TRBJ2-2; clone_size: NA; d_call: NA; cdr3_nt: TGTGCCAGCAGCGTTTACCGAGTGTCGGGGGAGCTGTTTTTT; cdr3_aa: CASSVYRVSGELFF
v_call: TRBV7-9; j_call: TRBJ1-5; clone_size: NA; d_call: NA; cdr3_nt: TGTGCCAGCAGCTTTAAAGAGAATCAGCCCCAGCATTTT; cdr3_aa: CASSFKENQPQHF
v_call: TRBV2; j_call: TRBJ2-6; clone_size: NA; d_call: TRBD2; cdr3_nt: TGTGCCAGCAGGGCGGGACTAGCGAGAGGCTCTGGGGCCAACGTCCTGACTTTC; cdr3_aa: CASRAGLARGSGANVLTF
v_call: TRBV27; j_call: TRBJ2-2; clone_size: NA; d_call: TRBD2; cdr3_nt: TGTGCCAGCAGAAAGCGACTAGCGGGAGCCACCGGGGAGCTGTTTTTT; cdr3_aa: CASRKRLAGATGELFF
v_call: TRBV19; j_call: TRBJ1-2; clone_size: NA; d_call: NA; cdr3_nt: TGTGCCAGTAGTAGCCGGGGTGGCCATGGCTACACCTTC; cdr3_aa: CASSSRGGHGYTF
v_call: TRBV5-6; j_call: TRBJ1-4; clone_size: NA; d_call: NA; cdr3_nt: TGTGCCAGCAGCTGGGCAAGTGAAAAACTGTTTTTT; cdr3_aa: CASSWASEKLFF
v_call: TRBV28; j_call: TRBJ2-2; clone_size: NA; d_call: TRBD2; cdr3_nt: TGTGCCAGCAGTTTATTTAGGACTAGCGGGGGGGCCGGGGAGCTGTTTTTT; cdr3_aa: CASSLFRTSGGAGELFF
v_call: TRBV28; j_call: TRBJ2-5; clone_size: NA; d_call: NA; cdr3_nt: TGTGCCAGCAGTTTTTTGGGAGCGGAGTCCCAAGAGACCCAGTACTTC; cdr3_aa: CASSFLGAESQETQYF
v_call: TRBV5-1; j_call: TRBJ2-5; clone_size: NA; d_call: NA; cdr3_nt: TGCGCCAGCAGCCACGGACAGCGAGACCAGACCCAGTACTTC; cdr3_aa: CASSHGQRDQTQYF
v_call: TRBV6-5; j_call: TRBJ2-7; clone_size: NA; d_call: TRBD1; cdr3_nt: TGTGCCAGCAGGTCGACAGGGGGCCTGTACGAGCAGTACTTC; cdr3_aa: CASRSTGGLYEQYF
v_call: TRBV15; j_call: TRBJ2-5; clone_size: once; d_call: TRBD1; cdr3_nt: TGTGCCACCAGCAGCGACAGGGCCTACGGGACCCAGTACTTC; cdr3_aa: CATSSDRAYGTQYF
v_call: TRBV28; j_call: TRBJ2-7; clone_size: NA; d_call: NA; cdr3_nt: TGTGCCAGCACCATGGGGGGTGGCTCCTACGAGCAGTACTTC; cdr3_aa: CASTMGGGSYEQYF
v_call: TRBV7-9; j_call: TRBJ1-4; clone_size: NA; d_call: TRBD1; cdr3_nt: TGTGCCAGCAGCTCGGACAGGGGGCTTCCAACTAATGAAAAACTGTTTTTT; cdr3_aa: CASSSDRGLPTNEKLFF
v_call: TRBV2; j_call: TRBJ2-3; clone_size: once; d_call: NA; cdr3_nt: TGTGCCAGCACCAGAGAGAGACTGACCGGTACGCAGTATTTT; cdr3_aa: CASTRERLTGTQYF
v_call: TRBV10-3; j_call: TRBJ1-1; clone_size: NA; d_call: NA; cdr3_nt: TGTGCCATCAGTGCCTCGGTGGAGGCTGAAGCTTTCTTT; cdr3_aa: CAISASVEAEAFF
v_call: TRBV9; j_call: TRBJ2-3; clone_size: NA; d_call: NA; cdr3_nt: TGTGCCAGCAGCCCCTTTAGCACAGATACGCAGTATTTT; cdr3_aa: CASSPFSTDTQYF
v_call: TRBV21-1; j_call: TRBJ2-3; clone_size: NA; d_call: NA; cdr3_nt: TGTGCCAGCAGCAAAGTTCTAGCGGGCCCCGTAGGTACGCAGTATTTT; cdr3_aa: CASSKVLAGPVGTQYF
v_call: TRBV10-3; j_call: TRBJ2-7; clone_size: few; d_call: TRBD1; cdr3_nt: TGTGCCATCAGTTCTGGACAGGGGGATCGGGAGCAGTACTTC; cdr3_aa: CAISSGQGDREQYF
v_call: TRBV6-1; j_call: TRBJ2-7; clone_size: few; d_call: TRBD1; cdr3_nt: TGTGCCAGCATCTACAAGGGGGCGAACTACGAGCAGTACTTC; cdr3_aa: CASIYKGANYEQYF
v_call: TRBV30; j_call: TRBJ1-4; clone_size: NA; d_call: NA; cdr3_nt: TGTGGAGTTGCAACTAATGAAAAACTGTTTTTT; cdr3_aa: CGVATNEKLFF
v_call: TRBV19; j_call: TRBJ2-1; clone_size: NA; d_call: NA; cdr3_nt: TGTGCCAGTAAGGCCGACTCCCTCCCCTACAATGAGCAGTTCTTC; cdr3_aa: CASKADSLPYNEQFF
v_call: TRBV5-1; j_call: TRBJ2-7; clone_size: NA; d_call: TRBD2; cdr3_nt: TGCGCCAGCAGCCCGACTAGCGGGAGCTACGAGCAGTACTTC; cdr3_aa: CASSPTSGSYEQYF
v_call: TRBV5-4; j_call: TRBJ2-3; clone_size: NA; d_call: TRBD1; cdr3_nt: TGTGCCAGCAGCTTGCCCCGACAGGGTAGCACAGATACGCAGTATTTT; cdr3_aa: CASSLPRQGSTDTQYF
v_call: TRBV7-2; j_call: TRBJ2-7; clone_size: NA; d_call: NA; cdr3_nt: TGTGCCAGCAGCTTAGCCGGGACGGAGGGCTACGAGCAGTACTTC; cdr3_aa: CASSLAGTEGYEQYF
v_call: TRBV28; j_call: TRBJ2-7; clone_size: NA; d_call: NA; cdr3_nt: TGTGCCAGCAGTTTAAGACGCTCCGGGGGCTACGAGCAGTACTTC; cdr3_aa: CASSLRRSGGYEQYF
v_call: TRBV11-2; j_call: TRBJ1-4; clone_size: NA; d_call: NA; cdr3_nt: TGTGCCAGCAGCCCCACCAAGGGGCGGTTTAATGAAAAACTGTTTTTT; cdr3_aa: CASSPTKGRFNEKLFF
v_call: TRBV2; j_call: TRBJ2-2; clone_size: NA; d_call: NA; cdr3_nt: TGTGCCAGCAGGGGCCTACAGGGAGAGGCCGGGGAGCTGTTTTTT; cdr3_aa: CASRGLQGEAGELFF
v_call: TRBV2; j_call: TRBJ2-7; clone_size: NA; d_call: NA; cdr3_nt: TGTGCCAGCAGTGAATGGTGGAGACAGAACGAGCAGTACTTC; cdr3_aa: CASSEWWRQNEQYF
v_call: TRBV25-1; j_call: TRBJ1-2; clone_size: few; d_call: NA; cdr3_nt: TGTGCCAGCAGTGAGAGTAGTAGTCGTGGCTACACCTTC; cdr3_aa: CASSESSSRGYTF
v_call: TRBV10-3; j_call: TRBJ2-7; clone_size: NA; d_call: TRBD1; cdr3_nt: TGTGCCATCAGTGACTTGACAGGGGGCTACGAGCAGTACTTC; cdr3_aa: CAISDLTGGYEQYF